This T cell receptor (beta chain) was recovered during a study of early T cells in non-severe SARS-CoV-2 infection. About the study: Sequencing was performed on bulk RNA from unsorted whole blood, leaving chains unpaired.

cDNA molecules, individually, were tagged with unique molecular identifiers. MiXCR was run by TCRdb on the 5' RACE reads, yielding one entry per CDR3 protein. The data show 40,000 to 55,000 distinct CDR3 sequences, with about 7.4% seen just once and around 6.1% held by the top ten. This clonotype was found many times. The CDR3 has 16 residues. The germline gives CDR1 DFQATT, CDR2 SNEGSKA (reference sequence). V lost 3 bases to trimming and J lost 7 bases, with 19 bases between them. The chain employs TRBV20-1 and TRBJ1-6; the D gene is possibly TRBD1 (6 bases). The TCR sequence derives from an adult who was a healthcare worker with PCR-confirmed SARS-CoV-2 infection or an uninfected control (not recorded which). Sequences were obtained from whole blood. The CDR3 loop reads CSASLVRGQDNSPLHF. The CDR3 bases are TGCAGTGCTAGCCTGGTACGGGGACAAGACAATTCACCCCTCCACTTT.